Listed below are T cell receptor beta chains from one sample, sequenced in a study of cytomegalovirus exposure and HLA in healthy donors. Only in-frame clones appear in the TCRdb table, and some are missing; sequencing was by immunoSEQ multiplex PCR. The sample has approximately 59,000 clones, almost 70% seen once. The sample taken for sequencing was PBMCs. Receptors were obtained from a man between 40 and 49 years old in good health and CMV-seropositive. Each CDR3 is given with its conserved first and last residue. A D gene is named only where the DNA matches it firmly. Some rows have no size entry. The others give once, few or many, or a class for an expanded clone.

clone_size: .
j_call: TRBJ2-7
v_call: TRBV7-2
d_call: TRBD2
cdr3_nt: TGTGCCAGCAGCCCATACAGCCTAGCGGGGGGGCTTGTGAGGGAGCAGTACTTC
cdr3_aa: CASSPYSLAGGLVREQYF

clone_size: .
j_call: TRBJ1-1
v_call: TRBV6-6
d_call: .
cdr3_nt: TGTGCCAGCAGTACGCAGGCACCTACGGCTTTCTTT
cdr3_aa: CASSTQAPTAFF

clone_size: once
j_call: TRBJ2-1
v_call: TRBV13
d_call: TRBD1
cdr3_nt: TGTGCCAGCAGCTATCTCGGGACAGGATCCTACAATGAGCAGTTCTTC
cdr3_aa: CASSYLGTGSYNEQFF

clone_size: large
j_call: TRBJ2-1
v_call: TRBV7-3
d_call: TRBD2
cdr3_nt: TGTGCCAGCAGCTTAGGGACTAGCAGCTCCTACAATGAGCAGTTCTTC
cdr3_aa: CASSLGTSSSYNEQFF

clone_size: .
j_call: TRBJ1-2
v_call: TRBV27
d_call: .
cdr3_nt: TGTGCCAGCAGTTTGGGCGGGGAGGGCTACACCTTC
cdr3_aa: CASSLGGEGYTF

clone_size: .
j_call: TRBJ1-4
v_call: TRBV7-9
d_call: TRBD1
cdr3_nt: TGTGCCAGCAGGACAGGGAGTAATGAAAAACTGTTTTTT
cdr3_aa: CASRTGSNEKLFF

clone_size: .
j_call: TRBJ2-1
v_call: TRBV5-6
d_call: TRBD2
cdr3_nt: TGTGCCAGCAGCTTATTTCGGGTGGGTTCTAGCGGGGGGAACAATGAGCAGTTCTTC
cdr3_aa: CASSLFRVGSSGGNNEQFF

clone_size: few
j_call: TRBJ1-3
v_call: TRBV19
d_call: TRBD1
cdr3_nt: TGTGCCAGTAGTATCTCACAGGGGGCCCAAGACACCATATATTTT
cdr3_aa: CASSISQGAQDTIYF

clone_size: .
j_call: TRBJ1-1
v_call: TRBV27
d_call: .
cdr3_nt: TGTGCCAGCAGGCGGGGCAACACTGAAGCTTTCTTT
cdr3_aa: CASRRGNTEAFF

clone_size: .
j_call: TRBJ2-5
v_call: TRBV4-2
d_call: TRBD1
cdr3_nt: TGTGCCAGCAGCTATATCCAGGGGGTAGGAGAGACCCAGTACTTC
cdr3_aa: CASSYIQGVGETQYF

clone_size: .
j_call: TRBJ2-7
v_call: TRBV29-1
d_call: .
cdr3_nt: TGCAGCGTGCTCCGGGACAACTTCTACGAGCAGTACTTC
cdr3_aa: CSVLRDNFYEQYF

clone_size: .
j_call: TRBJ2-1
v_call: TRBV30
d_call: TRBD2
cdr3_nt: TGTGCCTGGTTGCCTCGACTAGCGGGGGGACACAATGAGCAGTTCTTC
cdr3_aa: CAWLPRLAGGHNEQFF

clone_size: .
j_call: TRBJ2-3
v_call: TRBV4-1
d_call: .
cdr3_nt: TGCGCCAGCAGCCAGCCGACTAGATCAGCAGATACGCAGTATTTT
cdr3_aa: CASSQPTRSADTQYF

clone_size: .
j_call: TRBJ2-7
v_call: TRBV6-5
d_call: TRBD1
cdr3_nt: TGTGCCAGCAGTTACGGGGCAGGGGGCTATATAGAGCAGTACTTC
cdr3_aa: CASSYGAGGYIEQYF

clone_size: .
j_call: TRBJ1-2
v_call: TRBV27
d_call: .
cdr3_nt: TGTGCCAGCAGTTCCTACGGGTTTTCCTATGGCTACACCTTC
cdr3_aa: CASSSYGFSYGYTF

clone_size: .
j_call: TRBJ1-1
v_call: TRBV5-1
d_call: .
cdr3_nt: TGCGCCAGCAGCTTCGAGGGGGTGGGGACTGAAGCTTTCTTT
cdr3_aa: CASSFEGVGTEAFF

clone_size: .
j_call: TRBJ1-5
v_call: TRBV6-1
d_call: .
cdr3_nt: TGTGCCAGTACGACGGGGGGCTTGGCCAGGGAGCCCCAGCATTTT
cdr3_aa: CASTTGGLAREPQHF

clone_size: once
j_call: TRBJ2-1
v_call: TRBV4-2
d_call: TRBD2
cdr3_nt: TGTGCCAGCAGCCCAAAGAGGACTAGCGGGAACAATGAGCAGTTCTTC
cdr3_aa: CASSPKRTSGNNEQFF

clone_size: .
j_call: TRBJ1-1
v_call: TRBV6-6
d_call: .
cdr3_nt: TGTGCCAGCAGCGCCGGGGGGGGCGTGTACACTGAAGCTTTCTTT
cdr3_aa: CASSAGGGVYTEAFF

clone_size: .
j_call: TRBJ2-1
v_call: TRBV30
d_call: TRBD2
cdr3_nt: TGTGCCTGGAGTCGGAAGGGACTAGCGGGCTTCAATGAGCAGTTCTTC
cdr3_aa: CAWSRKGLAGFNEQFF

clone_size: .
j_call: TRBJ2-7
v_call: TRBV7-2
d_call: TRBD2
cdr3_nt: TGTGCCAGCAGCTGGACGGGGACGTCTGGGGGAGGGGAGCAGTACTTC
cdr3_aa: CASSWTGTSGGGEQYF

clone_size: few
j_call: TRBJ1-1
v_call: TRBV10-3
d_call: .
cdr3_nt: TGTGCCGTTACAGGGCCGGTGGGTACTGAAGCTTTCTTT
cdr3_aa: CAVTGPVGTEAFF

clone_size: .
j_call: TRBJ2-7
v_call: TRBV7-9
d_call: TRBD2
cdr3_nt: TGTGCCAGCAGCCCTCCGGGACTAGGGACCTACGAGCAGTACTTC
cdr3_aa: CASSPPGLGTYEQYF

clone_size: .
j_call: TRBJ2-7
v_call: TRBV15
d_call: .
cdr3_nt: TGTGCCACCACCACAGGGTCAGGTGGAATGCCAGACTTC
cdr3_aa: CATTTGSGGMPDF

clone_size: .
j_call: TRBJ2-7
v_call: TRBV10-3
d_call: TRBD1
cdr3_nt: TGTGCCATCAGTGTGGGGACAGGGACCATCTACGAGCAGTACTTC
cdr3_aa: CAISVGTGTIYEQYF

clone_size: .
j_call: TRBJ2-7
v_call: TRBV7-9
d_call: TRBD2
cdr3_nt: TGTGCCAGCAGCCCGCGTAGCGGGAGGGGAGCCTACGAGCAGTACTTC
cdr3_aa: CASSPRSGRGAYEQYF

clone_size: .
j_call: TRBJ2-7
v_call: TRBV29-1
d_call: .
cdr3_nt: TGCAGCGTTGTAGGGGTGGGGGCGAACTCCTACGAGCAGTACTTC
cdr3_aa: CSVVGVGANSYEQYF

clone_size: .
j_call: TRBJ2-7
v_call: TRBV6-5
d_call: .
cdr3_nt: TGTGCCAGCAGTTATAGAGGGGCAGGGGACGAGCAGTACTTC
cdr3_aa: CASSYRGAGDEQYF

clone_size: .
j_call: TRBJ2-7
v_call: TRBV5-6
d_call: TRBD1
cdr3_nt: TGTGCCAGCAGCTGGGACAGGGTACTGAACTACGAGCAGTACTTC
cdr3_aa: CASSWDRVLNYEQYF

clone_size: .
j_call: TRBJ2-1
v_call: TRBV18
d_call: .
cdr3_nt: TGTGCCAGCTCACTCTACCCTTTAAGTGGGGGCGGGAGTTCCTACAATGAGCAGTTCTTC
cdr3_aa: CASSLYPLSGGGSSYNEQFF

clone_size: .
j_call: TRBJ2-7
v_call: TRBV7-2
d_call: TRBD2
cdr3_nt: TGTGCCAGCAGCTTATTCCCTTCTAGCGGGAGCCCCCCCTACGAGCAGTACTTC
cdr3_aa: CASSLFPSSGSPPYEQYF

clone_size: .
j_call: TRBJ1-1
v_call: TRBV7-7
d_call: .
cdr3_nt: TGTGCTAGCAGCTTAAGGGGTAACACTGAAGCTTTCTTT
cdr3_aa: CASSLRGNTEAFF

clone_size: medium-sized
j_call: TRBJ1-1
v_call: TRBV11-2
d_call: .
cdr3_nt: TGTGCCAGCAGCGTAGAAAGGGTCGGCGGACAACAAGCTTTCTTT
cdr3_aa: CASSVERVGGQQAFF

clone_size: .
j_call: TRBJ2-7
v_call: TRBV27
d_call: .
cdr3_nt: TGTGCCAGCAGTTATAGTTCCGAGCAGTACTTC
cdr3_aa: CASSYSSEQYF

clone_size: .
j_call: TRBJ1-4
v_call: TRBV28
d_call: .
cdr3_nt: TGTGCCAGCGCCAACCGGGTCCTTAATGAAAAACTGTTTTTT
cdr3_aa: CASANRVLNEKLFF

clone_size: few
j_call: TRBJ1-2
v_call: TRBV6-4
d_call: .
cdr3_nt: TGTGCCAGCAGTGAATCGGGATACGGCTACACCTTC
cdr3_aa: CASSESGYGYTF

clone_size: few
j_call: TRBJ1-1
v_call: TRBV11-2
d_call: .
cdr3_nt: TGTGCCAGCAGTCAAACAGGGATCCCTGAAGCTTTCTTT
cdr3_aa: CASSQTGIPEAFF

clone_size: .
j_call: TRBJ2-1
v_call: TRBV4-3
d_call: .
cdr3_nt: TGCGCCAGCAGCCAAGATAGTATTTCCTACAATGAGCAGTTCTTC
cdr3_aa: CASSQDSISYNEQFF

clone_size: .
j_call: TRBJ2-1
v_call: TRBV12-5
d_call: TRBD2
cdr3_nt: TGTGCTAGTGGCCGGGAGGGACGCTACAATGAGCAGTTCTTC
cdr3_aa: CASGREGRYNEQFF

clone_size: .
j_call: TRBJ2-7
v_call: TRBV4-3
d_call: TRBD2
cdr3_nt: TGCGCCAGCAGCCAAGCGCTAGCGGGATACTACGAGCAGTACTTC
cdr3_aa: CASSQALAGYYEQYF

clone_size: .
j_call: TRBJ2-3
v_call: TRBV9
d_call: TRBD1
cdr3_nt: TGTGCCAGCAGCGCTCGGGGGACAGGGTCCACAGATACGCAGTATTTT
cdr3_aa: CASSARGTGSTDTQYF